This T cell receptor beta chain was documented in a study of identical twins (dated by TCRdb to the mid-2010s). The study in broad terms: TCR alpha and beta repertoires from monozygotic twins, unrelated adults of various ages and cord blood were deep-sequenced to test whether fetal clonotypes persist. To rule out contamination, the twin experiments were replicated at different times with different library preparation protocols.

Only healthy Caucasian donors were included. The twin cohort comprised three pairs of female monozygotic twins, all aged roughly 18 to 29 years. Positive isolation kits from Invitrogen were used to isolate the CD4+ and CD8+ T cell populations. Libraries were built with 5' RACE. The instrument given in TCRdb is Illumina HiSeq 2000. A universal primer binding site was added through template switching, and the final cDNA carried a unique molecular identifier so that TCR cDNA molecules could be counted accurately. Specific primers in the conserved constant-segment region were used to synthesize first-strand cDNA for the TCR alpha and beta chains. To control for contamination, each cDNA library was double barcoded with a SMART-Mk sample barcode plus Illumina barcodes. TruSeq adapter sequences along with Illumina sample barcodes were introduced in two successive PCR steps. Sequencing of the TCR alpha and beta cDNA libraries was done on the Illumina HiSeq platform using custom primers. The authors processed their data as follows. Raw reads were processed with MiGEC to extract unique molecular identifiers, and MiXCR was used to determine CDR3 positions. Recombination models were inferred per individual with the repgenHMM and IGoR tools using an EM algorithm. Shared clonotypes were analyzed with the tcR package in R, and sharing was normalized by the product of cloneset sizes. Out-of-frame nonproductive sequences were analyzed to study raw recombination free of thymic and clonal selection effects. TCRdb reanalyzed the raw reads on its own, using fastp at Q25 for trimming and MiXCR for clone calling, and kept in-frame beta chains. When rows share a CDR3 protein, they turn into one entry using the most common DNA and genes. The V and J calls, along with clone size, are taken from TCRdb and not from the paper's own processing. The sample contains around 500,000 distinct CDR3 sequences, over 12% of them found a single time. Approximately 0.52% of the sample comes from the top ten.

CDR1 is given as LGHNA and CDR2 as YNFKEQ, both from the germline V gene. The CDR3 measures 14 amino acids from cysteine to phenylalanine. This entry keeps only the CDR3 DNA: 42 bases, framed from base 1. V gives up 3 bases and J gives up 8 bases, and the segment between their germline ends measures 16 bases. Only a few counts were recorded for this clonotype. The clone's antigen remains unknown. No per-base quality is available; no much larger clone lies one base away. Overall study outcomes, separate from this receptor: Out-of-frame TCR alpha sharing in monozygotic twins was systematically underestimated by recombination models, whereas sharing between unrelated individuals was in agreement with the recombination models. Fewer insertions were carried by abundant cord blood beta clonotypes; a weaker similar trend was observed in young adult naive repertoires, while no such trend was observed in memory repertoires. Invariant T cells such as MAIT and iNKT could partly confound zero-insertion analyses, although diverse VJ usage argued against such confounding for most clonotypes. Because the same donors could not be followed over many years, conclusions were based on cross-sectional statistical analysis. In beta out-of-frame sequences, excess twin sharing was weaker, because having fewer shared sequences lowered the signal-to-noise ratio. Out-of-frame TCR alpha sequences shared between twins showed an excess of low generation-probability sequences compared with coincidental sharing between unrelated individuals.

The same data also contributed to another study, on yellow fever vaccine responses in identical twins. The second source states: The authors reported that the T cell response to vaccination in identical twins appeared partly convergent and partly personalized. In identical twins, the study followed T cell clones that responded to the vaccine with precision.

The sequence was obtained from a woman aged 18-29 years in good health. The sample taken for sequencing was CD4+ T cells sorted from blood. The chain uses TRBV4-2 and TRBJ1-2; a tentative D call is TRBD1 (5 bases match). CDR3 sequence: CASSQAGEGSGYTF. The DNA sequence is as follows: TGTGCCAGCAGCCAGGCGGGGGAGGGTTCGGGCTACACCTTC.